This TCR beta chain was recorded in a study of metastatic and nonmetastatic thyroid tumors. The CDR3 contains 13 residues. J was trimmed by 7 bases and V by 4 bases; bases with no gene match: 5. Germline V gene lookup returns CDR1 SGHAT and CDR2 FQNNGV. None of the patients had undergone any treatment ahead of thyroid surgery. This clone was picked up a small number of times. With MiXCR, TCRdb reprocessed the PCR reads. The sample holds under 20,000 clones, 25% seen once. The rearrangement uses TRBV11-2 and TRBJ1-2; 8 bases align to TRBD1. The sample consisted of blood. This receptor was identified in a male donor with papillary thyroid cancer or a benign thyroid nodule (not recorded which). Some clones in this sample may be carry-over from other donors' samples. CDR3 protein: CASSYNTGGGYTF. The CDR3 region has the DNA TGTGCCAGCAGCTACAATACAGGGGGTGGCTACACCTTC.